This T cell receptor (beta chain) originates from a study of blood T cell repertoires in COVID-19. Study-level background: The study drew acute and convalescent COVID-19 samples from the United States, Italy and Spain. PBMCs, B-cell-depleted T cells, or T cells provided the cDNA or gDNA that made up the material.

Original handling: Amplification of reference gene primers was used by the study to estimate nucleated cell counts. Here immunoSEQ multiplex PCR was the method, and the copy in TCRdb shows in-frame clones only, minus some. Clone size and the V and J calls come from that table; the DNA yielded D and trimming. The sample comprises a few hundred thousand clones, around 84% of which are singletons, and around 3% rests with the top ten. The V gene's germline CDR1 is KGHSH and CDR2 LQKENI. V gave up 4 bases and J gave up 7 bases; unmatched junction bases: 11. The CDR3 loop spans 16 amino acids. The chain joins TRBV18 to TRBJ2-5; 11 bases align to TRBD2. The TCR sequence derives from a man in his fifties or sixties with acute or convalescent COVID-19. The sequencing sample was made of peripheral blood. In DNA form, the CDR3 reads TGTGCCAGCTCACTCACTAGCGGGGGCCCTTTGGGGACCCAGTACTTC. Residues: CASSLTSGGPLGTQYF. Based on the CDR3 plus reference TRBV18 and TRBJ2-5, the full variable domain is NAGVMQNPRHLVRRRGQEARLRCSPMKGHSHVYWYRQLPEEGLKFMVYLQKENIIDESGMPKERFSAEFPKEGPSILRIQQVVRGDSAAYFCASSLTSGGPLGTQYFGPGTRLLVL.